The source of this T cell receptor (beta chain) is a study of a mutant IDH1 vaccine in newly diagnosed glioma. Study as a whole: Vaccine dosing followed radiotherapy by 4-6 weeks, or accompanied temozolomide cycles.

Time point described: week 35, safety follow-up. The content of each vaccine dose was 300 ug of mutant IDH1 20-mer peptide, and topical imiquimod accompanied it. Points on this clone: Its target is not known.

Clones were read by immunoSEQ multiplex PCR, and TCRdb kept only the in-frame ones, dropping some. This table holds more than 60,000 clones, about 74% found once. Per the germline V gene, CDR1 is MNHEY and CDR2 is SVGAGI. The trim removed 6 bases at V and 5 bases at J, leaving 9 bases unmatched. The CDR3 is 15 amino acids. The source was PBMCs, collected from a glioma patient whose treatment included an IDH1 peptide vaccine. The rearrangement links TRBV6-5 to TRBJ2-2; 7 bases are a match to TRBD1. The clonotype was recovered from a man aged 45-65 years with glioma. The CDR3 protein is CASRLGGAHTGELFF. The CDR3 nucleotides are TGTGCCAGCAGATTAGGGGGCGCGCATACCGGGGAGCTGTTTTTT.